This T cell receptor beta chain is drawn from a study of glioma-infiltrating T cells after dendritic cell vaccination. Germline CDR1 and CDR2: MNHEY and SVGAGI. This CDR3 is 16 amino acids long. The V gene lost 2 bases and the J gene lost 1 base, with 11 bases spanning the gap. Amplification used 60 V beta primers and 13 J beta primers. TCRdb's copy holds only in-frame clones and misses some; the assay was immunoSEQ multiplex PCR. The repertoire has tens of thousands of clones, roughly 90% of them found once; the top ten carry roughly 2%. PBMC sampling occurred before vaccination, two weeks after the third dose, and at progression.

This clonotype originated in a human donor with glioblastoma. The sample was blood, taken before dendritic cell vaccination. The rearrangement uses TRBV6-5 and TRBJ1-4, with D possibly matching TRBD1 (6 bases). CDR3 in amino acids: CASSYQGGGTNEKLFF. In nucleotides, the CDR3 is TGTGCCAGCAGTTACCAAGGGGGGGGAACTAATGAAAAACTGTTTTTT.